This entry concerns a single T cell receptor beta chain. This entry is derived from a study of blood T cell repertoires in COVID-19. Overall study: From T cells, B-cell-depleted T cells, or PBMCs came the material, which was cDNA or gDNA.

Under the authors' procedure: How many nucleated cells were present was estimated from reference gene primer amplification. Sequencing used immunoSEQ multiplex PCR; TCRdb keeps in-frame clones, though not all of them. From that table come the V and J calls and clone size; the DNA was used to work out D and trimming. Of 50,000 to 65,000 clones listed, around nine tenths were seen once; the top ten hold roughly 1%. In germline, CDR1 is SGHDT, CDR2 YYEEEE. V shed 0 bases and J shed 3 bases, with 9 bases lying between them. This CDR3 is 14 amino acids long. The V and J genes are TRBV5-6 and TRBJ1-1; a possible D gene is TRBD1 (6 bases). The sequence came from a man aged 70 or older with acute or convalescent COVID-19. The sample was peripheral blood. Here the CDR3 reads CASSLARGDTEAFF. In DNA form, the CDR3 reads TGTGCCAGCAGCTTGGCCAGGGGTGACACTGAAGCTTTCTTT. The full variable domain, in which reference TRBV5-6 and TRBJ1-1 provide the parts outside the CDR3, is DAGVTQSPTHLIKTRGQQVTLRCSPKSGHDTVSWYQQALGQGPQFIFQYYEEEERQRGNFPDRFSGHQFPNYSSELNVNALLLGDSALYLCASSLARGDTEAFFGQGTRLTVV.